The text below deals with one T cell receptor beta chain. At one boundary the junction diverges from the germline segment, which might be a read error. The sample comes from a study of cytomegalovirus exposure and HLA in healthy donors. The PCR employed 60 Vbeta primers together with 13 Jbeta primers. The method was immunoSEQ multiplex PCR; TCRdb's version includes in-frame clones alone and lacks a portion of them. The table lists under 150,000 clones, about four fifths of them singletons. The V gene's germline CDR1 is MGHRA and CDR2 YSYEKL. This CDR3 is 14 amino acids long. Sequencing was done on a sample of PBMCs. The sequence was collected from a human donor in good health. This rearrangement joins TRBV4-1 to TRBJ2-7; D unresolved. CDR3: CASSQGGGNYGQYF. As DNA, the CDR3 is TGCGCCAGCAGCCAAGGTGGTGGAAACTACGGGCAGTACTTC.